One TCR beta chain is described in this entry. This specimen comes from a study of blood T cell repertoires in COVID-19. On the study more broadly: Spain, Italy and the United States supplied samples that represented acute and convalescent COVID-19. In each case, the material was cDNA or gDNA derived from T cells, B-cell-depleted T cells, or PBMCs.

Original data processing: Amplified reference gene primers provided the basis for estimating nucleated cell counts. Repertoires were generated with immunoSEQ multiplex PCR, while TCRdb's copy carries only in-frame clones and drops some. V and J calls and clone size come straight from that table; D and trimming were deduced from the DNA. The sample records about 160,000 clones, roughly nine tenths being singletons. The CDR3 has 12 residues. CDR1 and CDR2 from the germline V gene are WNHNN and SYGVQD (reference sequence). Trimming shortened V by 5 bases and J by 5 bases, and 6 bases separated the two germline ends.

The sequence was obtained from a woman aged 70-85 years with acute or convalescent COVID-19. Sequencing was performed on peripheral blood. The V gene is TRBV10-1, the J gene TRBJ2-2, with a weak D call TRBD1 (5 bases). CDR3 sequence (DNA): TGCGCCAGCAGTACAGGAACCGGGGAGCTGTTTTTT. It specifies CASSTGTGELFF.